This T cell receptor (beta chain) comes out of a study of regulatory T cells in long-lasting Graves disease. The sample holds many counts of this clonotype. Germline V CDR1 and CDR2: KGHDR, SFDVKD. CDR3 length: 16 residues. Trimming stripped 4 bases from V and 3 bases from J, with 14 bases between. The time point here: newly diagnosed GD, antithyroid drugs for less than 3 months. The TCR library was made from RNA that had been extracted from PBMCs in TRIzol. TCR beta libraries were built with iRepertoire HTBI primers and Arm-PCR of CDR3 regions. As processed by the authors: Samples collectively showed fewer than 80 TRBV and approximately 14 TRBJ segments. TCRdb re-called the multiplex PCR reads through MiXCR, storing one row per CDR3 protein. These V and J calls rely on TCRdb rather than the paper's analysis. The profile covers hundreds of thousands of distinct CDR3 sequences, with approximately 15% appearing a single time and 7.8% taken by the ten largest.

The same sample was also studied in work on T cells in Graves' hyperthyroidism and ophthalmopathy. In that study: Lactation, pregnancy, other autoimmune disease or uncontrolled infection led to exclusion of patients. Most clonotypes that expanded in the thyroid above 0.001 also showed up in blood. In the analysis, a 13 V-J model separated ophthalmopathy from stable hyperthyroidism.

The sequenced sample was peripheral blood mononuclear cells (PBMCs), obtained at new diagnosis, from a patient treated with antithyroid drugs. The origin of this receptor is a woman aged 40 to 49 with Graves disease. The chain couples TRBV24-1 to TRBJ2-2; tentative D call: TRBD2 (5 bases). The CDR3 nucleotides read TGTGCCACCAGTGAACCCGATAGCGATTACACCGGGGAGCTGTTTTTT. This gives the protein CATSEPDSDYTGELFF.